These 30 T cell receptor beta chains came from one sample sequenced in a study of cytomegalovirus exposure and HLA in healthy donors. The primer mix had 60 Vbeta and 13 Jbeta primers. The table came from immunoSEQ multiplex PCR; TCRdb's copy has only in-frame clones and leaves some out. The table includes about 150,000 clones, around three fifths detected once. The sample was PBMCs. These receptor sequences come from a male donor in good health and CMV-seronegative.

The chain uses TRBV7-2 and TRBJ2-7; 7 bases fit TRBD2. The CDR3 has 15 residues. V lost 1 base to trimming and J lost 2 bases; unmatched junction nucleotides: 5. CDR1 is SGHTA, CDR2 FQGNSA, per germline. CDR3 DNA: TGTGCCAGCAGCTTAGAGGCTAGCGGAACCTACGAGCAGTACTTC. Its translation is CASSLEASGTYEQYF. Using reference TRBV7-2 and TRBJ2-7 for the parts outside the CDR3, the full variable domain is GAGVSQSPSNKVTEKGKDVELRCDPISGHTALYWYRQSLGQGLEFLIYFQGNSAPDKSGLPSDRFSAERTGGSVSTLTIQRTQQEDSAVYLCASSLEASGTYEQYFGPGTRLTVT.

This clone was seen just once. The gene calls are TRBV27 and TRBJ1-6; tentatively, D is TRBD1 (5 bases). CDR1 is MNHEY and CDR2 is SMNVEV in the germline V gene (reference sequence). The CDR3 has 15 residues. V lost 8 bases and J lost 5, with 16 bases in between. The CDR3 loop reads CASSALGVHNSPLHF. The CDR3 DNA is TGTGCCAGCTCTGCCCTAGGGGTTCATAATTCACCCCTCCACTTT.

The chain employs TRBV28 and TRBJ1-6, with no clear D. The V and J ends lost 7 bases and 7 bases respectively, with 17 bases between them. Germline loops: CDR1 MDHEN, CDR2 SYDVKM. This CDR3 has 15 residues. Here the CDR3 reads CASKLGAQSNSPLHF. The CDR3 bases are TGTGCCAGCAAATTAGGAGCCCAATCCAATTCACCCCTCCACTTT.

This clone has just a few counts. The chain carries TRBV14 and TRBJ1-3; perhaps TRBD1 as D (6 bases). The germline CDR1 and CDR2 sequences are SGHDN and FVKESK. V lost 4 bases and J lost 8, with 18 bases in between. CDR3 size: 15 residues. Here the CDR3 DNA reads TGTGCCAGCAGCCGAAGTACGACAGGCTCGGACACCATATATTTT. This gives the protein CASSRSTTGSDTIYF. The variable domain in full, completed from reference TRBV14 and TRBJ1-3, reads EAGVTQFPSHSVIEKGQTVTLRCDPISGHDNLYWYRRVMGKEIKFLLHFVKESKQDESGMPNNRFLAERTGGTYSTLKVQPAELEDSGVYFCASSRSTTGSDTIYFGEGSWLTVV.

V usage is TRBV9 and J usage is TRBJ2-1; 7 bases line up with TRBD1. Per germline, CDR1 SGDLS and CDR2 YYNGEE. The CDR3 spans 17 residues. V dropped 1 base and J dropped 1; count of bases not matched to a gene: 8. CDR3: CASSVMTGISSYNEQFF. For the CDR3, the DNA is TGTGCCAGCAGCGTAATGACAGGGATTTCGTCCTACAATGAGCAGTTCTTC.

V gene TRBV10-3 combines with J gene TRBJ2-3; 8 nucleotides align to TRBD1. Germline loops: CDR1 ENHRY, CDR2 SYGVKD. This CDR3 has 12 residues. The V gene end was trimmed by 11 bases and the J gene end by 4 bases; junction bases not matched to a gene: 5. The CDR3: CASGQGADTQYF. The CDR3 DNA is TGTGCCTCAGGACAGGGCGCAGATACGCAGTATTTT.

This clone showed up just a few times. The V gene is TRBV19, the J gene TRBJ2-7; a possible D gene is TRBD2 (6 bases). V was clipped by 3 bases and J by 5 bases, with 8 bases between them. Germline CDR1 LNHDA, CDR2 SQIVND (reference sequence). The CDR3 consists of 12 residues. CDR3 nucleotide sequence: TGTGCCAGTAGTATCGGAGGGGACGAGCAGTACTTC. Its protein product is CASSIGGDEQYF.

The V call is TRBV5-1, the J call TRBJ2-7, with TRBD2 as a possible D gene (6 bases). The germline CDR1 and CDR2 sequences are SGHRS and YFSETQ. V lost 5 bases to trimming and J lost 0 bases, with 15 bases between them. The CDR3 loop spans 15 amino acids. The CDR3 loop is CASRAAGSTSYEQYF. The CDR3 nucleotides read TGCGCCAGCAGAGCAGCGGGTTCGACCTCCTACGAGCAGTACTTC.

This clone was seen only a few times. The chain couples TRBV6-5 to TRBJ2-7, with no clear D. V lost 0 bases, J lost 0 bases, and 9 bases lay in between. Germline V gene sequence: CDR1 MNHEY, CDR2 SVGAGI. The CDR3 has 15 residues. The CDR3 here is CASSYSTAASYEQYF. The CDR3 coding sequence is TGTGCCAGCAGTTACTCGACCGCGGCCTCCTACGAGCAGTACTTC.

This clone appeared once. The rearrangement joins TRBV4-1 to TRBJ2-1, with TRBD2 matching over 11 bases. The CDR3 has 18 residues. In germline, CDR1 is MGHRA, CDR2 YSYEKL. After removal of 3 bases from V and 6 bases from J, the junction contained 13 bases not matched to a gene. The CDR3 nucleotides are TGCGCCAGCAGCCAGGAGGACGTAGCGGGGGGGCCAAGCAATGAGCAGTTCTTC. Amino acid sequence: CASSQEDVAGGPSNEQFF.

The rearrangement joins TRBV10-2 to TRBJ1-3; TRBD1 matches at 8 bases. Unmatched junction bases numbered 2, after V lost 0 bases and J lost 1 base. Germline values: CDR1 WSHSY, CDR2 SAAADI. The CDR3 covers 16 residues. This chain's CDR3 is CASSESQGVSGNTIYF. The CDR3 bases are TGCGCCAGCAGTGAGTCACAGGGGGTGTCTGGAAACACCATATATTTT.

This clone was observed a few times. V usage is TRBV15 and J usage is TRBJ2-4; D call uncertain. CDR3 length: 15 residues. Germline values: CDR1 LNHNV, CDR2 YYDKDF (reference sequence). Trimming left V 0 bases short and J 6 bases short, with 12 bases between. The DNA for the CDR3 is TGTGCCACCAGCAGAGATTTGAGCCGAACAAACATTCAGTACTTC. Translation: CATSRDLSRTNIQYF.

CDR3 amino acids: CASSQETLLITDTQYF. The CDR3 region has the DNA TGCGCCAGCAGCCAAGAAACCCTACTAATCACAGATACGCAGTATTTT. The chain has TRBV4-1 and TRBJ2-3; D remains unclear. The V gene lost 0 bases and the J gene lost 2 bases, with 12 bases spanning the gap. The CDR3 runs to 16 residues. Germline lookup yields CDR1 MGHRA and CDR2 YSYEKL.

V gene TRBV21-1 combines with J gene TRBJ1-6; the table's D call of TRBD1 was not tested on the DNA. TRBV21-1 is a listed pseudogene. The CDR3 covers 21 residues. CDR3: CASSLTRTGADWSSYNSPLHF. CDR3 coding DNA: TGTGCCAGCAGCCTCACCCGGACAGGGGCCGATTGGAGCTCCTATAATTCACCCCTCCACTTT.

CDR3 sequence reads: CASSAHSDTQYF. As DNA, the CDR3 is TGTGCCAGCAGCGCCCACTCAGATACGCAGTATTTT. The chain joins TRBV9 to TRBJ2-3; unclear D gene. CDR1 SGDLS and CDR2 YYNGEE come from the germline V gene. V was trimmed by 3 bases and J by 4 bases, leaving 6 bases between them. The CDR3 extends over 12 amino acids.

This chain joins TRBV7-9 and TRBJ1-1, with D perhaps matching TRBD1 (5 bases). From germline, CDR1 is SEHNR and CDR2 FQNEAQ (reference sequence). This CDR3 has 13 amino acids. V lost 5 bases to trimming and J lost 11 bases, with 18 bases between them. The CDR3, as DNA: TGTGCCAGCAGCCCGAGCACAGAGGGGACTGCTTTCTTT. This sequence encodes CASSPSTEGTAFF.

This rearrangement joins TRBV2 to TRBJ2-5; 9 bases align to TRBD2. Trimming removed 1 base from V and 5 bases from J; junction bases left unmatched: 8. This CDR3 is 16 amino acids long. Germline V lookup: CDR1 SNHLY, CDR2 FYNNEI. The CDR3 coding sequence is TGTGCCAGCAGTGAAGACCGAGCGGGGGGCAGGGAGACCCAGTACTTC. This gives the protein CASSEDRAGGRETQYF.

This sequence joins TRBV7-2 and TRBJ2-7, with TRBD1 identical over 7 bases. Looked up from germline, CDR1 is SGHTA and CDR2 is FQGNSA. The CDR3 runs 15 residues. The trim removed 3 bases at V and 2 bases at J, leaving 7 bases unmatched. The CDR3 region is CASSFGQDSAYEQYF. CDR3 bases: TGTGCCAGCAGCTTCGGACAGGACTCGGCCTACGAGCAGTACTTC.

The chain combines TRBV6-1 with TRBJ2-5; the D is unclear. The J call may not be correct, given that the DNA end is closer to TRBJ2-7. CDR3 length equals 15 residues. The germline V gene has CDR1 MNHNS and CDR2 SASEGT. The CDR3 DNA sequence: TGTGCCAGCAGTCGGTCCATTCTAAGCTCCTACGAGCAGTACTTC. Its translation is CASSRSILSSYEQYF.

This clone has a single count. The rearrangement uses TRBV19 and TRBJ2-1, with 7 nucleotides matching TRBD1. Germline V gene data show CDR1 as LNHDA and CDR2 as SQIVND (reference sequence). The CDR3 covers 17 residues. V was clipped by 5 bases and J by 7 bases; unmatched bases: 17. The CDR3: CASSPPPWDRYENEQFF. As DNA, the CDR3 is TGTGCCAGTAGTCCCCCGCCCTGGGACAGATATGAAAATGAGCAGTTCTTC.

The gene calls are TRBV10-1 and TRBJ1-1; TRBD1 matches 7 bases. V was pared by 6 bases and J by 4 bases, with 8 bases of the junction left unmatched. This CDR3 is built from 14 residues. Germline V gene sequence: CDR1 WNHNN, CDR2 SYGVQD (reference sequence). The CDR3 nucleotides read TGCGCCAGCAGGGGATCCCGACAGGGCACTGAAGCTTTCTTT. Translated, it gives CASRGSRQGTEAFF.

This sequence joins TRBV7-9 and TRBJ2-7; 7 bases line up with TRBD2. From germline, CDR1 is SEHNR and CDR2 FQNEAQ (reference sequence). The CDR3 has 13 residues. The J segment lost 6 bases and the V segment lost 5 bases, leaving 7 bases of the junction unmatched. The CDR3 is CASSPGLVSEQYF. In DNA form, the CDR3 reads TGTGCCAGCAGCCCCGGACTAGTTTCCGAGCAGTACTTC.

This clone was detected a few times. The V call is TRBV19, the J call TRBJ2-4; D is possibly TRBD2 (5 bases). The CDR3 spans 16 residues. The V and J ends lost 6 bases and 5 bases respectively, with 20 bases between them. The germline CDR1 and CDR2 sequences are LNHDA and SQIVND (reference sequence). CDR3 amino acids: CASSLMTRGLENIQYF. The CDR3 coding sequence is TGTGCCAGTAGCCTCATGACCCGGGGTTTGGAAAACATTCAGTACTTC. The variable domain in full, with the rest retrieved from reference TRBV19 and TRBJ2-4, is DGGITQSPKYLFRKEGQNVTLSCEQNLNHDAMYWYRQDPGQGLRLIYYSQIVNDFQKGDIAEGYSVSREKKESFPLTVTSAQKNPTAFYLCASSLMTRGLENIQYFGAGTRLSVL.

The chain carries TRBV23-1 and TRBJ1-5, with 9 positions matching TRBD1. Being an ORF, TRBV23-1 has a function that is uncertain. With 1 base clipped from V and 3 bases from J, the junction kept 7 bases outside the gene matches. The CDR3 runs to 17 residues. DNA for the CDR3: TGCGCCAGCAGTCAATACCGGGACAGGGACCTCAATCAGCCCCAGCATTTT. As protein: CASSQYRDRDLNQPQHF.

This clone was found a few times. The chain's CDR3 is CASSLAGGNSPLHF. CDR3 nucleotides: TGTGCCAGCAGCTTGGCCGGGGGTAATTCACCCCTCCACTTT. The chain is built from TRBV5-4 and TRBJ1-6; possible D gene TRBD1, 5 bases. The germline V gene has CDR1 SGHNT and CDR2 YYREEE (reference sequence). V was clipped by 0 bases and J by 6 bases, with 7 bases between them. The CDR3 length is 14 residues.

This clone showed up just once. The chain uses TRBV15 and TRBJ1-6; TRBD1 matches at 8 bases. From germline, CDR1 is LNHNV and CDR2 YYDKDF (reference sequence). The CDR3 sequence is 16 residues long. Unmatched junction bases numbered 4, after V lost 0 bases and J lost 6 bases. CDR3 amino acids: CATSRDGTGFNSPLHF. DNA for the CDR3: TGTGCCACCAGCAGAGATGGGACAGGCTTTAATTCACCCCTCCACTTT.

This clone was seen a handful of times. The chain uses TRBV2 and TRBJ2-7, with TRBD1 identical over 7 bases. The V and J ends lost 7 bases and 4 bases, in that order; junction bases with no gene match: 13. Per germline, CDR1 SNHLY and CDR2 FYNNEI. There are 15 residues in the CDR3. The DNA for the CDR3 is TGTGCCAGCACCACCGACAGACAGGGCATGTACGAGCAGTACTTC. This codes for CASTTDRQGMYEQYF.

The chain combines TRBV7-2 with TRBJ2-1; 8 nucleotides match TRBD2. Germline CDR1 and CDR2: SGHTA and FQGNSA. With 4 bases clipped from V and 5 bases from J, the junction kept 10 bases outside the gene matches. The CDR3 covers 16 residues. This CDR3 is CASSSLGLAGNNEQFF. The CDR3 DNA reads as TGTGCCAGCAGCTCCCTGGGGCTAGCGGGTAACAATGAGCAGTTCTTC.

The V and J genes are TRBV5-6 and TRBJ2-5, with TRBD1 matching over 7 bases. Germline CDR1 and CDR2: SGHDT and YYEEEE. CDR3 length equals 13 residues. The V segment lost 3 bases and the J segment 1 base; nucleotides outside the gene matches: 0. The CDR3 loop reads CASSWDSQETQYF. CDR3 DNA: TGTGCCAGCAGCTGGGACAGCCAAGAGACCCAGTACTTC.

The V and J genes are TRBV5-1 and TRBJ1-3; 8 nucleotides match TRBD1. V was clipped by 3 bases and J by 0 bases; unmatched bases: 5. Germline CDR1 reads SGHRS; CDR2 reads YFSETQ. This CDR3 contains 16 residues. The CDR3 region has the DNA TGCGCCAGCAGCTCACGGACAGGGAACTCTGGAAACACCATATATTTT. Translating gives CASSSRTGNSGNTIYF.